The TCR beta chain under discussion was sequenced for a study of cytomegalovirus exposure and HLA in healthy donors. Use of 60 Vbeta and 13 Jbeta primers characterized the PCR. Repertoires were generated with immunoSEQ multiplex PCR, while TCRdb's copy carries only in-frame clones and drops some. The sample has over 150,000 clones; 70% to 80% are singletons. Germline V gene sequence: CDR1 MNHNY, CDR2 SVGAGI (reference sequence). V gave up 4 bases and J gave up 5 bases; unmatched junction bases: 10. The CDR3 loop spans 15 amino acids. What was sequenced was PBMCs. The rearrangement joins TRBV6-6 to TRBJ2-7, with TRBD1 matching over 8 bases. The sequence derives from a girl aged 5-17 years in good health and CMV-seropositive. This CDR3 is CASSSYLGQENEQYF. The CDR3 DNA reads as TGTGCCAGCAGTTCCTATTTGGGACAGGAAAACGAGCAGTACTTC.